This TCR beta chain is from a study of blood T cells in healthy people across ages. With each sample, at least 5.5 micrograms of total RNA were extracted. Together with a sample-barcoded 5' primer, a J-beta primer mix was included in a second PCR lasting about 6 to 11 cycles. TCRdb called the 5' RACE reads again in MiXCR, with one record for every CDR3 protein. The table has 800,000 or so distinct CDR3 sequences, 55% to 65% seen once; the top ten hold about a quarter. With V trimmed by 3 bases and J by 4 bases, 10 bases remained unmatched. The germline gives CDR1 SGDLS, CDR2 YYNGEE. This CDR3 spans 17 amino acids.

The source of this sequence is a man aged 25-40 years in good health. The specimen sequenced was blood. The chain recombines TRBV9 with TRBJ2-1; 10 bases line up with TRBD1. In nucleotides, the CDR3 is TGTGCCAGCAGCGGATGGGGGGGGACAGGGGATTACAATGAGCAGTTCTTC. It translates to CASSGWGGTGDYNEQFF.